Each of the 22 T cell receptor beta chains below was sequenced from the same sample in a study of blood T cell repertoires in COVID-19. Sequencing was performed with immunoSEQ multiplex PCR; in TCRdb, only in-frame clones are kept and a portion is missing. The sample records some 120,000 clones, around 87% being singletons. The sequenced sample was peripheral blood. These receptors came from a woman aged 55-75 years with acute or convalescent COVID-19.

This clone was counted only a few times. The rearrangement links TRBV4-2 to TRBJ2-1; tentative D call: TRBD1 (6 bases). CDR3 length: 15 amino acids. The germline V gene encodes CDR1 LGHNA and CDR2 YNFKEQ. The V end was cut by 2 bases, the J end by 6 bases, with 14 bases between. In DNA, the CDR3 is TGTGCCAGCAGCCAAACCACGACACAGGGCAATGAGCAGTTCTTC. The encoded protein is CASSQTTTQGNEQFF.

The rearrangement joins TRBV15 to TRBJ2-1; D may be TRBD1 (6 bases). The CDR3 runs 17 residues. The germline CDR1 and CDR2 sequences are LNHNV and YYDKDF (reference sequence). The V end was cut by 5 bases, the J end by 5 bases, with 22 bases between. The CDR3 reads CATSPYSGRGHHNEQFF. The CDR3 DNA sequence: TGTGCCACCAGCCCTTATTCGGGCAGGGGACATCACAATGAGCAGTTCTTC.

This chain connects TRBV3-1 (or the pseudogene TRBV3-2) to TRBJ2-2, with 12 positions matching TRBD2. The CDR3 length is 18 residues. Germline-derived CDR1 and CDR2 are LGHDT and YNNKEL (reference sequence). V lost 1 base to trimming and J lost 6 bases; unmatched junction nucleotides: 9. The CDR3 region is CASSQVARLAGVAGELFF. The CDR3 nucleotides read TGTGCCAGCAGCCAAGTCGCCCGACTAGCGGGAGTTGCCGGGGAGCTGTTTTTT.

This chain connects TRBV19 to TRBJ2-1; maybe TRBD2 (5 bases). The CDR3 sequence is 15 residues long. Trimming removed 2 bases at V and 8 bases at J, with 16 bases between. Germline assignment: CDR1 LNHDA and CDR2 SQIVND (reference sequence). This chain's CDR3 is CASSIQDYPVDEQFF. The CDR3 DNA follows: TGTGCCAGTAGTATACAAGACTACCCGGTGGATGAGCAGTTCTTC.

V is TRBV21-1 and J is TRBJ1-1; the listed D gene, TRBD1, was not tested against the DNA. TRBV21-1 is a pseudogene. The CDR3 is made up of 13 amino acids. In DNA, the CDR3 is TGTGCCAGCACCCGGACAGGGGGTGCCTCGGCTTTCTTT. Translation gives CASTRTGGASAFF.

The chain's CDR3 is CASRSGTSGYNEQFF. The DNA of the CDR3 is TGTGCCAGCAGATCCGGGACTAGCGGATACAATGAGCAGTTCTTC. The chain employs TRBV7-2 and TRBJ2-1; 11 bases map to TRBD2. CDR1 SGHTA and CDR2 FQGNSA come from the germline V gene. Trimming removed 6 bases from V and 4 bases from J; junction bases left unmatched: 5. This CDR3 has 15 residues.

This chain links TRBV11-3 with TRBJ2-1, with 7 bases that match TRBD2. Trimming removed 4 bases from V and 8 bases from J; junction bases left unmatched: 17. The CDR3 totals 17 residues. From germline, CDR1 is SGHNT and CDR2 YENEEA. CDR3 bases: TGTGCCAGCAGCTCCTTACTAACTAGCGCGAGGCGGGATGAGCAGTTCTTC. It is translated as CASSSLLTSARRDEQFF. The full variable domain, its missing parts supplied by reference TRBV11-3 and TRBJ2-1, is EAGVVQSPRYKIIEKKQPVAFWCNPISGHNTLYWYLQNLGQGPELLIRYENEEAVDDSQLPKDRFSAERLKGVDSTLKIQPAELGDSAVYLCASSSLLTSARRDEQFFGPGTRLTVL.

This chain joins TRBV6-5 and TRBJ1-4, with 7 nucleotides matching TRBD1. Germline trimming cut 6 bases from V and 6 bases from J; bases unmatched to any gene: 4. Germline lookup yields CDR1 MNHEY and CDR2 SVGAGI. This CDR3 spans 13 amino acids. In DNA, the CDR3 is TGTGCCAGCAGAAGACAGGGTGATGAAAAACTGTTTTTT. Translation gives CASRRQGDEKLFF.

The chain combines TRBV29-1 with TRBJ1-6; D gene unclear. Germline CDR1 and CDR2: SQVTM and ANQGSEA. Trimming cost V 7 bases and J 10 bases, with 17 bases left between them. The CDR3 has 13 amino acids. The CDR3 sequence: CSAQDGLGSPLHF. The CDR3 DNA follows: TGCAGCGCCCAGGACGGACTGGGATCACCCCTCCACTTT.

V is TRBV7-2 and J is TRBJ1-5, with 7 bases identical to TRBD1. The V segment lost 6 bases and the J segment 7 bases; nucleotides outside the gene matches: 6. Per the germline V gene, CDR1 is SGHTA and CDR2 is FQGNSA. This CDR3 comprises 13 residues. The CDR3 nucleotides read TGTGCCAGCAGTGCGGACAGGCGACAGCCCCAGCATTTT. Translated, it gives CASSADRRQPQHF.

A few counts support this clone. The gene calls are TRBV18 and TRBJ1-2, with D perhaps TRBD1 (5 bases). Germline CDR1 KGHSH, CDR2 LQKENI. V was shortened by 2 bases and J by 4 bases, with 14 bases between the two germline ends. This CDR3 has 15 amino acids. DNA for the CDR3: TGTGCCAGCTCACCATCGTCAGGGTCAGGCTATGGCTACACCTTC. This sequence encodes CASSPSSGSGYGYTF.

The genes are TRBV18 and TRBJ2-7; 8 bases agree with TRBD1. The germline CDR1 and CDR2 sequences are KGHSH and LQKENI. The J segment lost 6 bases and the V segment lost 0 bases, leaving 7 bases of the junction unmatched. The CDR3 is 15 residues long. The DNA of the CDR3 is TGTGCCAGCTCACCACCCCGGGGACAGGTGGGCGAGCAGTACTTC. Its translation is CASSPPRGQVGEQYF.

This sequence joins TRBV9 and TRBJ2-6; TRBD2 is a possible D gene (7 bases). The germline CDR1 and CDR2 sequences are SGDLS and YYNGEE. V lost 5 bases to trimming and J lost 3 bases, with 18 bases between them. This CDR3 is 17 amino acids long. The CDR3 loop is CASSLLGGQGGANVLTF. In DNA form, the CDR3 reads TGTGCCAGCAGTCTGCTCGGGGGGCAGGGTGGGGCCAACGTCCTGACTTTC.

The chain combines TRBV6-1 with TRBJ2-1; the match to TRBD2 covers 7 bases. V gave up 1 base and J gave up 6 bases; unmatched junction bases: 0. The germline V gene encodes CDR1 MNHNS and CDR2 SASEGT. This CDR3 has 13 amino acids. The CDR3 nucleotides are TGTGCCAGCAGTGAAGGGACTAGCAATGAGCAGTTCTTC. Protein sequence: CASSEGTSNEQFF.

This clone was seen a few times. The chain has TRBV19 and TRBJ1-1, with 9 bases identical to TRBD1. This CDR3 region has 14 residues. In germline, CDR1 is LNHDA, CDR2 SQIVND (reference sequence). V was clipped by 6 bases and J by 0 bases; unmatched bases: 2. DNA for the CDR3: TGTGCCAGTAGGGACAGGGGTATGAACACTGAAGCTTTCTTT. It codes for CASRDRGMNTEAFF. Supplemented by reference TRBV19 and TRBJ1-1, the full variable domain reads DGGITQSPKYLFRKEGQNVTLSCEQNLNHDAMYWYRQDPGQGLRLIYYSQIVNDFQKGDIAEGYSVSREKKESFPLTVTSAQKNPTAFYLCASRDRGMNTEAFFGQGTRLTVV.

This clone was detected only a few times. The chain joins TRBV2 to TRBJ1-5; maybe TRBD1 (5 bases). The CDR3 has 17 amino acids. In germline, CDR1 is SNHLY, CDR2 FYNNEI. The V gene lost 2 bases and the J gene lost 4 bases, with 18 bases spanning the gap. The CDR3 DNA is TGTGCCAGCAGTGAACGGGGAGGGGAGTCAACTAATCAGCCCCAGCATTTT. It codes for CASSERGGESTNQPQHF.

This chain links TRBV29-1 with TRBJ1-5; the match to TRBD1 covers 7 bases. V lost 4 bases to trimming and J lost 5 bases; unmatched junction nucleotides: 5. The CDR3 sequence is 13 residues long. Germline assignment: CDR1 SQVTM and CDR2 ANQGSEA. The CDR3 coding sequence is TGCAGCGTTGCTGACAGGGTAGATCAGCCCCAGCATTTT. This translates into CSVADRVDQPQHF.

This chain joins TRBV12-3 or TRBV12-4 and TRBJ2-2, with D possibly matching TRBD2 (7 bases). Between the trimmed V and J ends, which lost 9 bases and 9 bases, there was a span of 17 bases. This CDR3 is built from 13 residues. The CDR3 DNA is TGTGCCAGTCGGTTAGGGGGGGCCCGGGAGCTGTTTTTT. Translating gives CASRLGGARELFF.

The genes are TRBV5-1 and TRBJ1-2, with D tentatively TRBD1 (6 bases). Trimming took 3 bases from V and 7 from J, leaving 13 bases between them. This CDR3 region has 13 residues. Germline V gives CDR1 SGHRS, CDR2 YFSETQ. For the CDR3, the DNA is TGCGCCAGCAGCTCGACAGGTCAAGCTGGCTACACCTTC. Its protein product is CASSSTGQAGYTF.

The J gene is TRBJ1-5, the V gene TRBV19; D may be TRBD1 (6 bases). V shed 3 bases and J shed 0 bases, with 18 bases lying between them. This CDR3 is built from 18 residues. Germline CDR1 and CDR2: LNHDA and SQIVND (reference sequence). The CDR3 protein is CASSISDRAFLSNQPQHF. The CDR3 DNA is TGTGCCAGTAGTATCTCGGACAGAGCCTTCCTTAGCAATCAGCCCCAGCATTTT.

This chain uses TRBV3-1 (or the pseudogene TRBV3-2) with TRBJ1-2; maybe TRBD1 (5 bases). The V gene lost 4 bases and the J gene lost 4 bases, with 10 bases spanning the gap. This CDR3 spans 13 amino acids. Germline V CDR1 and CDR2: LGHDT, YNNKEL (reference sequence). The CDR3 DNA is TGTGCCAGCAGCCCGGGACTGATCTATGGCTACACCTTC. This gives the protein CASSPGLIYGYTF.

The rearrangement links TRBV5-1 to TRBJ1-4; 8 nucleotides agree with TRBD1. Trimming took 4 bases from V and 3 from J; bases not matched to a gene: 5. The CDR3 is made up of 15 amino acids. In germline, CDR1 is SGHRS, CDR2 YFSETQ. CDR3 bases: TGCGCCAGCAGCAAGGACAGGGTCCCTAATGAAAAACTGTTTTTT. It yields the protein CASSKDRVPNEKLFF.